This T cell receptor (beta chain) was retrieved from a study of blood T cell repertoires in COVID-19. At the level of the study: COVID-19 samples collected from the United States, Italy and Spain covered acute and convalescent phases. In each case, the material was cDNA or gDNA derived from T cells, B-cell-depleted T cells, or PBMCs.

The length of the CDR3 is 16 residues. Trimming took 0 bases from V and 3 from J; bases not matched to a gene: 6. Germline V lookup: CDR1 SGHNT, CDR2 YYREEE (reference sequence). Original analysis: Reference gene primers were amplified, and this amplification served to estimate nucleated cell counts. This table comes from immunoSEQ multiplex PCR, and its TCRdb copy is limited to in-frame clones, with some not included. Clone size and V and J calls were adopted from that table, with D and trimming inferred from the DNA. This table holds roughly 68,000 clones, 65% to 90% found once. The chain couples TRBV5-4 to TRBJ2-7; 10 nucleotides line up with TRBD2. The clonotype was recovered from a man aged 80 or over with active COVID-19. The sequencing input was peripheral blood. The CDR3 DNA is TGTGCCAGCAGCTTGGGGGGGTCTAGCGGGAGCTACGAGCAGTACTTC. Amino acid sequence: CASSLGGSSGSYEQYF.